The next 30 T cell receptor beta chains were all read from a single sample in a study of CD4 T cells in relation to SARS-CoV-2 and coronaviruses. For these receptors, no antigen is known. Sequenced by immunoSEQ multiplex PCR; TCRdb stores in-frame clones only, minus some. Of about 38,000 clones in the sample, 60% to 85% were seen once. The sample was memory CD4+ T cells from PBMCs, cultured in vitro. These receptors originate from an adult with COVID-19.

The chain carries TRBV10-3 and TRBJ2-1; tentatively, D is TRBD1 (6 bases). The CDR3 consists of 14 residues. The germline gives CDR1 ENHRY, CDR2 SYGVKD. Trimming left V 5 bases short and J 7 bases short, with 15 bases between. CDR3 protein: CAISPSTRGNEQFF. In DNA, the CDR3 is TGTGCCATCAGTCCCTCAACGAGGGGGAATGAGCAGTTCTTC.

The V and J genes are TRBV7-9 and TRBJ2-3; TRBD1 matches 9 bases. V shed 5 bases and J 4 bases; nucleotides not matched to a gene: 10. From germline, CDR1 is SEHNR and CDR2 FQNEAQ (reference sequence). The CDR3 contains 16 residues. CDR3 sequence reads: CASSARDRGFADTQYF. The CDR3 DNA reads TGTGCCAGCAGCGCGCGCGACAGGGGGTTCGCAGATACGCAGTATTTT. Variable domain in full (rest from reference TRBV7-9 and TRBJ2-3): DTGVSQNPRHKITKRGQNVTFRCDPISEHNRLYWYRQTLGQGPEFLTYFQNEAQLEKSRLLSDRFSAERPKGSFSTLEIQRTEQGDSAMYLCASSARDRGFADTQYFGPGTRLTVL.

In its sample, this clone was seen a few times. The CDR3 is CASSIGLMNTEAFF. CDR3 DNA: TGTGCCAGTAGTATCGGACTGATGAACACTGAAGCTTTCTTT. The chain uses TRBV19 and TRBJ1-1; D not resolved. Trimming pared 3 bases from V and 0 bases from J, leaving 8 bases between. CDR3 size: 14 residues. From germline, CDR1 is LNHDA and CDR2 SQIVND (reference sequence).

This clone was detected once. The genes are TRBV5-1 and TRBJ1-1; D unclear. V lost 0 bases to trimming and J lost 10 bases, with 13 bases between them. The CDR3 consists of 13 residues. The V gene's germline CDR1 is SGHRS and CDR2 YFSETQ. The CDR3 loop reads CASSLVGRSSAFF. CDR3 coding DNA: TGCGCCAGCAGCTTGGTGGGCAGAAGCTCAGCTTTCTTT.

The CDR3 bases are TGTGCCAGCAGCCCGGGACTAGGGTATTCCGGGGAGCTGTTTTTT. Amino acids: CASSPGLGYSGELFF. This chain connects TRBV11-3 to TRBJ2-2, with 8 bases lining up with TRBD2. Germline V CDR1 and CDR2: SGHNT, YENEEA. V was clipped by 5 bases and J by 6 bases; unmatched bases: 8. The CDR3 length is 15 residues. The full variable domain, completed using reference TRBV11-3 and TRBJ2-2, is EAGVVQSPRYKIIEKKQPVAFWCNPISGHNTLYWYLQNLGQGPELLIRYENEEAVDDSQLPKDRFSAERLKGVDSTLKIQPAELGDSAVYLCASSPGLGYSGELFFGEGSRLTVL.

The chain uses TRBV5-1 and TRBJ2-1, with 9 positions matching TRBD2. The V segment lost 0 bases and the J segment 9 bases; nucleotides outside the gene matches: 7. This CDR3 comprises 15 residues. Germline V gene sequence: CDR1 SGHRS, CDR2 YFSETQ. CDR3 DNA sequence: TGCGCCAGCAGCTTGGCGGTAGCGGGAGTGTTTGAGCAGTTCTTC. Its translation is CASSLAVAGVFEQFF.

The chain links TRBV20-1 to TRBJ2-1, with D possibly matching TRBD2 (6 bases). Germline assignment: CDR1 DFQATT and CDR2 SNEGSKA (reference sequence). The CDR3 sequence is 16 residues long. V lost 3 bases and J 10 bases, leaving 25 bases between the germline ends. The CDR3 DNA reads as TGCAGTGCTAGTTGGTTCTGGCGGGATCGCCCCACGGAGCAGTTCTTC. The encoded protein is CSASWFWRDRPTEQFF.

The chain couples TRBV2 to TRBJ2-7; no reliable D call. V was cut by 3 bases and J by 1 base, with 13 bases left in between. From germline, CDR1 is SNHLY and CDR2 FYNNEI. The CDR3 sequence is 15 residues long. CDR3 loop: CASSDVAVLSYEQYF. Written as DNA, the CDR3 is TGTGCCAGCAGTGACGTGGCGGTATTATCCTACGAGCAGTACTTC.

DNA for the CDR3: TGTGCCAGCAGCCTCCGGGGGTGGAAAACTGAAGCTTTCTTT. Its translation is CASSLRGWKTEAFF. The J gene is TRBJ1-1, the V gene TRBV28, with TRBD1 as a possible D gene (5 bases). Trimming removed 6 bases at V and 5 bases at J, with 16 bases between. The germline V gene encodes CDR1 MDHEN and CDR2 SYDVKM. The CDR3 runs to 14 residues.

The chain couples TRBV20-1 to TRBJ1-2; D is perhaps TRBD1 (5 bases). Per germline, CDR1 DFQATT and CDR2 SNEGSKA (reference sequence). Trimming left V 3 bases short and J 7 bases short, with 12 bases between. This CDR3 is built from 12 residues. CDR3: CSASSGDSGYTF. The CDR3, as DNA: TGCAGTGCTAGTTCCGGGGACTCTGGCTACACCTTC.

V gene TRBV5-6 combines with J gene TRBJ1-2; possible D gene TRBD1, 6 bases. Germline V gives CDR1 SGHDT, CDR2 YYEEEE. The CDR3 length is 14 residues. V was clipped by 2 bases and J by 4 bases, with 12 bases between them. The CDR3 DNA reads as TGTGCCAGCAGCTTACCAGGGGCTCCCTATGGCTACACCTTC. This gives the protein CASSLPGAPYGYTF.

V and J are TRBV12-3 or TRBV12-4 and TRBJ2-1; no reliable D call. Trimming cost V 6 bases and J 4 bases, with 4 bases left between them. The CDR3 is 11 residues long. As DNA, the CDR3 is TGTGCCAGCAGGGATTACAATGAGCAGTTCTTC. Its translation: CASRDYNEQFF.

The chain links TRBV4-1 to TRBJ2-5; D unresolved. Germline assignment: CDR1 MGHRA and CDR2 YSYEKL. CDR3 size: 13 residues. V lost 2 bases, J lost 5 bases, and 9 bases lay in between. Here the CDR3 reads CASSQTSLETQYF. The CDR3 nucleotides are TGCGCCAGCAGCCAAACATCGCTTGAGACCCAGTACTTC.

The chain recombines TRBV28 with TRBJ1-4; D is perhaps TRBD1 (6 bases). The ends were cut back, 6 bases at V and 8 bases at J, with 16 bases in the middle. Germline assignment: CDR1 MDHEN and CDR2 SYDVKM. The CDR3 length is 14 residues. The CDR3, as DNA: TGTGCCAGCAGGCTGGACAGACACTCCGAAAAACTGTTTTTT. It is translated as CASRLDRHSEKLFF.

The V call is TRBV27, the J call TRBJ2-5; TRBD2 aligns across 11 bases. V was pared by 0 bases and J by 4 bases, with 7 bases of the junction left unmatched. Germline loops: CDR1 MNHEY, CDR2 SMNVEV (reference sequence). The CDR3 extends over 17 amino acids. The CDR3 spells CASSLSIGLAGGETQYF. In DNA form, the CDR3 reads TGTGCCAGCAGTTTATCGATTGGGCTAGCGGGAGGAGAGACCCAGTACTTC.

The CDR3: CASSDGSNSPLHF. CDR3 sequence (DNA): TGTGCCAGCAGTGACGGCAGTAATTCACCCCTCCACTTT. V usage is TRBV6-4 and J usage is TRBJ1-6; D is uncertain. CDR3 length: 13 residues. Germline V CDR1 and CDR2: MRHNA, SNTAGT. V was trimmed by 2 bases and J by 6 bases, leaving 5 bases between them.

The CDR3 reads CASSPQAPVEQYF. CDR3 coding DNA: TGTGCCAGCTCCCCGCAAGCCCCTGTGGAGCAGTACTTC. The chain has TRBV12-3 or TRBV12-4 and TRBJ2-7, with D hard to call. The CDR3 spans 13 residues. Trimming shortened V by 8 bases and J by 7 bases, and 18 bases separated the two germline ends.

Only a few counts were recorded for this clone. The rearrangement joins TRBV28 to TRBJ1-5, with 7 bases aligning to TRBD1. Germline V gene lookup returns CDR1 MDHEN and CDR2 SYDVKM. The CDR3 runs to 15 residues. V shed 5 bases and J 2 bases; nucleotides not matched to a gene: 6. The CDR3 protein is CASSPTDRGNQPQHF. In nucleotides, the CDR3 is TGTGCCAGCAGTCCAACTGACAGGGGCAATCAGCCCCAGCATTTT.

The CDR3 protein is CASSLGRISYEQYF. Here the CDR3 DNA reads TGTGCCAGCAGCTTAGGGCGGATCTCCTACGAGCAGTACTTC. The chain recombines TRBV7-9 with TRBJ2-7; D gene unclear. This CDR3 is built from 14 residues. Germline CDR1 reads SEHNR; CDR2 reads FQNEAQ (reference sequence). V shed 1 base and J shed 0 bases, with 7 bases lying between them.

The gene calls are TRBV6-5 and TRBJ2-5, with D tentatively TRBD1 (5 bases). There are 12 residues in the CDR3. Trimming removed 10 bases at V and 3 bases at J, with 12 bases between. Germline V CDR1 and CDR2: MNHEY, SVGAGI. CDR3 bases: TGTGCCACAGGGCCGGAAAAAGAGACCCAGTACTTC. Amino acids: CATGPEKETQYF.

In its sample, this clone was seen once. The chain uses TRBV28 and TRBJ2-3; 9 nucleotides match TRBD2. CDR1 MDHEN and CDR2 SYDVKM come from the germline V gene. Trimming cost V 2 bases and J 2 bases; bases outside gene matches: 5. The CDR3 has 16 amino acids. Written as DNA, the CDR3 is TGTGCCAGCAGTTTAGCGGGAGGGCCCCCCACAGATACGCAGTATTTT. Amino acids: CASSLAGGPPTDTQYF. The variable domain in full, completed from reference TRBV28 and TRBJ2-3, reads DVKVTQSSRYLVKRTGEKVFLECVQDMDHENMFWYRQDPGLGLRLIYFSYDVKMKEKGDIPEGYSVSREKKERFSLILESASTNQTSMYLCASSLAGGPPTDTQYFGPGTRLTVL.

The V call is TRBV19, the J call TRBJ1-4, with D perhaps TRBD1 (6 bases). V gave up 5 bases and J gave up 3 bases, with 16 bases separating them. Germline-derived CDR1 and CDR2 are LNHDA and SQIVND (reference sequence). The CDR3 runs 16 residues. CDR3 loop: CASSQDSRVPNEKLFF. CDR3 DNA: TGTGCCAGTAGTCAGGACAGCAGGGTGCCTAATGAAAAACTGTTTTTT.

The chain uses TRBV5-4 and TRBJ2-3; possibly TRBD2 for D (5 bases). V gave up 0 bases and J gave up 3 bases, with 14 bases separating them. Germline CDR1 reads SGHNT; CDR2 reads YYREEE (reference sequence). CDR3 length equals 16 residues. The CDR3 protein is CASSLDLSGYTDTQYF. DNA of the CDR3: TGTGCCAGCAGCTTGGATTTGAGCGGTTATACAGATACGCAGTATTTT.

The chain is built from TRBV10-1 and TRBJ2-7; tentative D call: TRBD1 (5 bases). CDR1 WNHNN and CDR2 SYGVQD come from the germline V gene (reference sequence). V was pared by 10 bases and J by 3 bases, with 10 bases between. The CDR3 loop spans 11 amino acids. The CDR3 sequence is CATNRFYEQYF. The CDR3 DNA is TGCGCCACGAACAGGTTCTACGAGCAGTACTTC.

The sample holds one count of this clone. The CDR3 spells CASSRQSYNEQFF. The CDR3 nucleotides are TGTGCCAGTAGCCGACAGTCCTACAATGAGCAGTTCTTC. The J gene is TRBJ2-1, the V gene TRBV19, with a tentative D call TRBD1 (5 bases). Germline assignment: CDR1 LNHDA and CDR2 SQIVND (reference sequence). This CDR3 comprises 13 residues. Trimming removed 6 bases from V and 1 base from J, with 7 bases in between.

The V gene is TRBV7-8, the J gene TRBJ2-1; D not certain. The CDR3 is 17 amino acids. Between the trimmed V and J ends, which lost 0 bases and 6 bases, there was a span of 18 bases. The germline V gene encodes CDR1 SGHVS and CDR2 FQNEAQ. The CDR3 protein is CASSLAYKPSRSNEQFF. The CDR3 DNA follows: TGTGCCAGCAGCTTAGCCTACAAACCCTCTAGAAGCAATGAGCAGTTCTTC.

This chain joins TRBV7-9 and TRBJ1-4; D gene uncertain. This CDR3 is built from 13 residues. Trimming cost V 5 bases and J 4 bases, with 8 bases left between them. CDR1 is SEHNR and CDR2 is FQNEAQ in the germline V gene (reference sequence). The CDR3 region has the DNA TGTGCCAGCAGCATCGACCTTAATGAAAAACTGTTTTTT. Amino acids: CASSIDLNEKLFF.

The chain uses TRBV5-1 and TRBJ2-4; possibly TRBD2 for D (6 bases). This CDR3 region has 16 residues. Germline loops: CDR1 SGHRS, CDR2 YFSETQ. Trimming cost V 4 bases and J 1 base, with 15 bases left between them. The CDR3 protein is CASSSWGDTAKNIQYF. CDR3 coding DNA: TGCGCCAGCAGCAGTTGGGGGGATACCGCCAAAAACATTCAGTACTTC.

The DNA of the CDR3 is TGTGCCAGCAGCTTAGGACGGGCGGACCCCCCACATACGCAGTATTTT. Its translation is CASSLGRADPPHTQYF. The genes are TRBV7-2 and TRBJ2-3; D gene ambiguous. Trimming took 1 base from V and 7 from J, leaving 18 bases between them. Germline V gene lookup returns CDR1 SGHTA and CDR2 FQGNSA. The CDR3 is made up of 16 amino acids.

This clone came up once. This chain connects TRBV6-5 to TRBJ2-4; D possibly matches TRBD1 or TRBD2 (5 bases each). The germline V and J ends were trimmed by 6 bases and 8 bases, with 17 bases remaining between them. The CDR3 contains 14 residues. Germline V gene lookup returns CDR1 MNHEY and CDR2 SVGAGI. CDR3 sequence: CASRAGTVADIQYF. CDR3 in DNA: TGTGCCAGCAGGGCCGGGACCGTAGCTGACATTCAGTACTTC.